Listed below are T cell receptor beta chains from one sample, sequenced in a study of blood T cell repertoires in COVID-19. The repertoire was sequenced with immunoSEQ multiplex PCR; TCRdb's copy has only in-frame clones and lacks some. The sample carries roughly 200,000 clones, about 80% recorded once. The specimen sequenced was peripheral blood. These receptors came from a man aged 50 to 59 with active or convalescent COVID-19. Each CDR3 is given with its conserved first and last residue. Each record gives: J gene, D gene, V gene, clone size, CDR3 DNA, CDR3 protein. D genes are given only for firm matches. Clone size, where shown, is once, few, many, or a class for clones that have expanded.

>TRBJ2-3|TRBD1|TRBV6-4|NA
TGTGCCAGCAGTGAGGGACAGGGGGCAGATACGCAGTATTTT
CASSEGQGADTQYF
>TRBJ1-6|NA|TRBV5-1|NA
TGCGCCAGCAGCCGGGTACAGGAAGACTCACCCCTCCACTTT
CASSRVQEDSPLHF
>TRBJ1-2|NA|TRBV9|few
TGTGCCAGCAGCGTAGCTAGTGAGCGGGCGGCCTATGGCTACACCTTC
CASSVASERAAYGYTF
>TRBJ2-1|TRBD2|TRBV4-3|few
TGCGCCAGCGTTACCCCTGTCCCTAGCGGGTTTTTGGATGAGCAGTTCTTC
CASVTPVPSGFLDEQFF
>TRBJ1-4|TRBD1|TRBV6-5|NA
TGTGCCAGCAGTACTGGACAGGGGAGTTCTGAAAAACTGTTTTTT
CASSTGQGSSEKLFF
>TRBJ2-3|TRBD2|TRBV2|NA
TGTGCCAGCAGCGGGGGGGCAGGCGGCACAGATACGCAGTATTTT
CASSGGAGGTDTQYF
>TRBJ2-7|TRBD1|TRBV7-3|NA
TGTGCCAGCAGCTCTGGGACAGGGCAGAACGAGCAGTACTTC
CASSSGTGQNEQYF
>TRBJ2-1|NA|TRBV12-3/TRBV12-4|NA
TGTGCCAGCAGTTTAGCCCAGGGGAATAAGCAGTTCTTC
CASSLAQGNKQFF
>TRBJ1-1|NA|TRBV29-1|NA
TGCAGCGTTGGGGACATAGGACCCACTGAAGCTTTCTTT
CSVGDIGPTEAFF
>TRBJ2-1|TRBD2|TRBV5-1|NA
TGCGCCAGCAGCCCGGGGACTAGCGGGGGCCGTTATAAGACCTACAATGAGCAGTTCTTC
CASSPGTSGGRYKTYNEQFF
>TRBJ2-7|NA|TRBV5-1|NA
TGCGCCAGCAGCGCCGGTGACAGTTACACAAACTCCTACGAGCAGTACTTC
CASSAGDSYTNSYEQYF
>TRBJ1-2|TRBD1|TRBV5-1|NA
TGCGCCAGCAGCAACATGCCAGGGGGCGACTATGGCTACACCTTC
CASSNMPGGDYGYTF
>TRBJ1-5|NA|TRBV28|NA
TGTGCCAGCAGTTTCTCGGGTCAGCCCCAGCATTTT
CASSFSGQPQHF
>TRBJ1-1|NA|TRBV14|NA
TGTGCCAGCAGCCAACTCCGACCATTAAGGGGTACTGAAGCTTTCTTT
CASSQLRPLRGTEAFF
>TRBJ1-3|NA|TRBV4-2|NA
TGTGCCAGCAGCACCCAGGGTACCAGCTCTGGAAACACCATATATTTT
CASSTQGTSSGNTIYF
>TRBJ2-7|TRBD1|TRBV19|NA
TGTGCCAGTAGGGACAGGTCCTACGAGCAGTACTTC
CASRDRSYEQYF
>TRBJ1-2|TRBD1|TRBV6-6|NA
TGTGCCAGCAGTCCCCGGGACAGACCTGGTATTAACTATGGCTACACCTTC
CASSPRDRPGINYGYTF
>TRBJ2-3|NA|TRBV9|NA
TGTGCCAGCAGCGTAGAACGGGATACGCAGTATTTT
CASSVERDTQYF
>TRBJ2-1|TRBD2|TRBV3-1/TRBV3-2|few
TGTGCCACCAGCCACGATGGGGGCGGGGGGGCCAGGTCCTACAATGAGCAGTTCTTC
CATSHDGGGGARSYNEQFF
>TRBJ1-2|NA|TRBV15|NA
TGTGCCACCAGCAATTTCCGGGGGGACTATGGCTACACCTTC
CATSNFRGDYGYTF
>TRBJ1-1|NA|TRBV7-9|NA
TGTGCCAGCAGCTTTGTACCGACAGGGAACACTGAAGCTTTCTTT
CASSFVPTGNTEAFF
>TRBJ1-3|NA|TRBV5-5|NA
TGTGCCAGCAGCTTGGATTACAGGGGAAACACCATATATTTT
CASSLDYRGNTIYF
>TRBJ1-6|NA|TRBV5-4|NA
TGTGCCAGCAGCTTGTCGACAGAGGATAATTCACCCCTCCACTTT
CASSLSTEDNSPLHF
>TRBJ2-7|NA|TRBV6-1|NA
TGTGCCAGCAGTGACAATTCGGGGGGCCGTGATGAGCAGTACTTC
CASSDNSGGRDEQYF
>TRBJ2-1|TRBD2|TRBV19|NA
TGTGCCAGTAGTATTAGCGGGGCGGGGTACAATGAGCAGTTCTTC
CASSISGAGYNEQFF
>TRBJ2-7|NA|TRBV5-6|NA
TGTGCCAGCAGCTTGCGGAGGGACGAGCAGTACTTC
CASSLRRDEQYF
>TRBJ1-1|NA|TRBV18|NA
TGTGCCAGCTCACCAGGGGCCAACCAGGAAGCTTTCTTT
CASSPGANQEAFF
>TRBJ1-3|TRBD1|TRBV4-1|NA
TGCGCCAGCAGACGGGACAGGGACGTCTCTGGAAACACCATATATTTT
CASRRDRDVSGNTIYF
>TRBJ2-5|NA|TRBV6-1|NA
TGTGCCAGCAGTGAGGCGGGTCAAGAGACCCAGTACTTC
CASSEAGQETQYF
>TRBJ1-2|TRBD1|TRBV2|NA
TGTGCCAGCAGCGCAGGGGGGAATAACTATGGCTACACCTTC
CASSAGGNNYGYTF
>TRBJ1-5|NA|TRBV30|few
TGTGCCTGGAGTGGGACACCTAATAGCAATCAGCCCCAGCATTTT
CAWSGTPNSNQPQHF
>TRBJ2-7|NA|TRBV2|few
TGTGCCAGCAGAGCGAGTCAGTCACCCTCCTACGAGCAGTACTTC
CASRASQSPSYEQYF
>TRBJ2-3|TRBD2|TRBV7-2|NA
TGTGCCAGCAGCTCCCGAGCGGGGGGGAACACAGATACGCAGTATTTT
CASSSRAGGNTDTQYF
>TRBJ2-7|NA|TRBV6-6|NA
TGTGCCAGCAGTCGTACAGGGAGCGAGCAGTACTTC
CASSRTGSEQYF
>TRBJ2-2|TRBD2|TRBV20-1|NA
TGCAGTGCTAGTAGCGGGGCCCCGGCCACCGGGGAGCTGTTTTTT
CSASSGAPATGELFF
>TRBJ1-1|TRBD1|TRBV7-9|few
TGTGCCAGCAAACGCACAGGGGGCACTGAAGCTTTCTTT
CASKRTGGTEAFF
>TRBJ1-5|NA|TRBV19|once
TGTGCCAGTAGTATAGGGGGCAGAAGGGGCCAGCCCCAGCATTTT
CASSIGGRRGQPQHF
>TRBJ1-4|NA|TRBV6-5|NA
TGTGGGTCGAGATCAACTAATGAAAAACTGTTTTTT
CGSRSTNEKLFF
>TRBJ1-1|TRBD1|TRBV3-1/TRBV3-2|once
TGTGCCAGCAGCGGACAGGGAGACACTGAAGCTTTCTTT
CASSGQGDTEAFF
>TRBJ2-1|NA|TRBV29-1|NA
TGCAGCGAAATGGACGCAAGAAGGGGGAATGAGCAGTTCTTC
CSEMDARRGNEQFF
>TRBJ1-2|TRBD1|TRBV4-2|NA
TGTGCCAGCAGCCGATCCCCGGGACAGGGGGCCTATGGCTACACCTTC
CASSRSPGQGAYGYTF
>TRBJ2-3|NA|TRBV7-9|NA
TGTGCCAGCAGCCTTGGGACACGAGATACGCAGTATTTT
CASSLGTRDTQYF
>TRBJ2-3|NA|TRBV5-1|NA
TGCGCCAGCAGCTTGGGTAGCGTGATCACAGATACGCAGTATTTT
CASSLGSVITDTQYF
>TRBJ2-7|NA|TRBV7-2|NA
TGTGCCAGCAGCTTCCCTATACAGGGATACGAGCAGTACTTC
CASSFPIQGYEQYF
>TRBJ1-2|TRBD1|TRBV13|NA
TGTGCCAGCAGCTTCACAGGGGGTGGCTACACCTTC
CASSFTGGGYTF
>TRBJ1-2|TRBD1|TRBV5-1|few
TGCGCCAGCAGCAGAAGAGGGGGCGCCTCCGATAATCATGGCTACACCTTC
CASSRRGGASDNHGYTF
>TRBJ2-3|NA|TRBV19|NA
TGTGCCAGTAGTGAACAGGTCGGCACAGATACGCAGTATTTT
CASSEQVGTDTQYF
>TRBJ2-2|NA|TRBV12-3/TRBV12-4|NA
TGTGCCAGCAGTACAAACAGGGTCGGGGAGCTGTTTTTT
CASSTNRVGELFF
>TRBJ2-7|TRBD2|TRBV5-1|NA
TGCGCCAGCAGCTTCGCTAGCGGGGGTCGTAGCTCCTACGAGCAGTACTTC
CASSFASGGRSSYEQYF
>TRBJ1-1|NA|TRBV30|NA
TGTGCCTGGAGGGAGTCTGAAGCTTTCTTT
CAWRESEAFF
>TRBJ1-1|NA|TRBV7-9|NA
TGTGCCAGCAGCCCGGGATTTATGAACACTGAAGCTTTCTTT
CASSPGFMNTEAFF
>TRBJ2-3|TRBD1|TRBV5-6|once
TGTGCCAGCAGCTCTCTAGCCGGGACAGGGGACACAGATACGCAGTATTTT
CASSSLAGTGDTDTQYF
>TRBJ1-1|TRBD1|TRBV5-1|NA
TGCGCCAGCAGCTTAATGACAGGGCGGATCACTGAAGCTTTCTTT
CASSLMTGRITEAFF
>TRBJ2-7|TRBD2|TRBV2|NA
TGTGCCAGCAGTCGACTAGCGGGTTCCTCCTACGAGCAGTACTTC
CASSRLAGSSYEQYF
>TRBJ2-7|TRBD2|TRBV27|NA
TGTGCCAGCAGTTTATTCGCGTGGGGGGGGAACGAGCAGTACTTC
CASSLFAWGGNEQYF
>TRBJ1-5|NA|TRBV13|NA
TGTGCCAGCAGCCTAGCGGGAGGACCCCAGCATTTT
CASSLAGGPQHF
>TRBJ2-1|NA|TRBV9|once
TGTGCCAGCAGCGTTACAGTTTACAATGAGCAGTTCTTC
CASSVTVYNEQFF
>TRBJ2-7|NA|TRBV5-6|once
TGTGCCAGCAGCTTGGGACGGGGAGGCCACGAGCAGTACTTC
CASSLGRGGHEQYF
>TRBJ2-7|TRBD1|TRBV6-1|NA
TGTGCCAGCAGTGAATGGGGACAGGGGGACTCCTACGAGCAGTACTTC
CASSEWGQGDSYEQYF
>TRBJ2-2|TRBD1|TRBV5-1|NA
TGCGCCAGCAGCTTGGGACAGGGGGCGAACACCGGGGAGCTGTTTTTT
CASSLGQGANTGELFF